Each of the 23 T cell receptor beta chains below was sequenced from the same sample in a study of T cells in Graves' hyperthyroidism and ophthalmopathy. RNA transcripts provided the source from which TCR beta CDR3 regions were amplified. An initial round of RT-PCR targeting the TCR CDR3 relied on the HTBI primer set. TCRdb analysed the multiplex PCR reads with MiXCR anew, one entry per CDR3 protein. The profile shows some 420,000 distinct CDR3 sequences, 12% to 15% of them singletons. The sample comprised blood. These receptors were obtained from a young woman with Graves' hyperthyroidism.

This clonotype was seen at least ten times. The CDR3 DNA reads TGTGCCAGCAGTTTGGTGAGACAGGGCTACGAGCAGTACTTC. This encodes CASSLVRQGYEQYF. This rearrangement joins TRBV28 to TRBJ2-7; 7 bases match TRBD1. In germline, CDR1 is MDHEN, CDR2 SYDVKM. V dropped 3 bases and J dropped 3; count of bases not matched to a gene: 5. The CDR3 totals 14 residues. The whole variable domain, remainder taken from reference TRBV28 and TRBJ2-7, is DVKVTQSSRYLVKRTGEKVFLECVQDMDHENMFWYRQDPGLGLRLIYFSYDVKMKEKGDIPEGYSVSREKKERFSLILESASTNQTSMYLCASSLVRQGYEQYFGPGTRLTVT.

At least ten counts were recorded for this clonotype. V is TRBV7-9 and J is TRBJ1-6; TRBD1 matches 8 bases. Losses at the gene ends were 6 bases for V and 5 bases for J; bases not matched to a gene: 3. Germline loops: CDR1 SEHNR, CDR2 FQNEAQ (reference sequence). CDR3 size: 14 residues. The CDR3: CASSPGGHNSPLHF. CDR3 DNA: TGTGCCAGCAGTCCAGGGGGCCATAATTCACCCCTCCACTTT.

With respect to this clonotype: A read error likely explains this, since a far larger clone differs by one base. This chain uses TRBV6-2 or TRBV6-3 with TRBJ1-2; D uncertain. Trimming took 5 bases from V and 2 from J, leaving 3 bases between them. Germline CDR1 is MNHEY and CDR2 is SVGEGT. The CDR3 has 11 residues. DNA for the CDR3: TGTGCCAGCAGTATCAACTATGGCTACACCTTC. It encodes CASSINYGYTF.

This chain joins TRBV29-1 and TRBJ2-5; no clear D. Trimming left V 4 bases short and J 2 bases short, with 5 bases between. The CDR3 consists of 11 residues. Germline loops: CDR1 SQVTM, CDR2 ANQGSEA. CDR3 sequence: CSVAKQETQYF. The DNA of the CDR3 is TGCAGCGTTGCCAAACAAGAGACCCAGTACTTC.

This clonotype was seen ten or more times. The chain employs TRBV28 and TRBJ1-2; D not certain. This CDR3 spans 14 amino acids. Germline CDR1 MDHEN, CDR2 SYDVKM. V gave up 6 bases and J gave up 7 bases, with 18 bases separating them. CDR3 DNA sequence: TGTGCCAGCAGATCCACCCCGATAGTCGGTGGCTACACCTTC. Translation gives CASRSTPIVGGYTF.

The chain combines TRBV29-1 with TRBJ2-2; 7 nucleotides match TRBD1. The trim removed 4 bases at V and 0 bases at J, leaving 2 bases unmatched. Germline loops: CDR1 SQVTM, CDR2 ANQGSEA. The CDR3 length is 14 residues. CDR3 amino acids: CSVGGGANTGELFF. Here the CDR3 DNA reads TGCAGCGTTGGAGGGGGCGCGAACACCGGGGAGCTGTTTTTT.

This clonotype was counted many times. The J gene is TRBJ2-7, the V gene TRBV18; TRBD1 matches at 7 bases. Per the germline V gene, CDR1 is KGHSH and CDR2 is LQKENI. J gave up 2 bases and V 5 bases, and 6 bases lay outside the gene matches. The CDR3 has 14 residues. The CDR3 reads CASSVTGVTYEQYF. The CDR3 nucleotides read TGTGCCAGCTCAGTAACAGGGGTTACCTACGAGCAGTACTTC. The variable domain in full, completed from reference TRBV18 and TRBJ2-7, reads NAGVMQNPRHLVRRRGQEARLRCSPMKGHSHVYWYRQLPEEGLKFMVYLQKENIIDESGMPKERFSAEFPKEGPSILRIQQVVRGDSAAYFCASSVTGVTYEQYFGPGTRLTVT.

This clonotype was picked up a small number of times. CDR3 bases: TGTGCCAGCAGTTTCCGGACAGGGCGGTCGGCCGGGGAGCTGTTTTTT. Its protein is CASSFRTGRSAGELFF. The rearrangement links TRBV28 to TRBJ2-2; 8 bases line up with TRBD1. V dropped 3 bases and J dropped 6; count of bases not matched to a gene: 9. Germline assignment: CDR1 MDHEN and CDR2 SYDVKM. The CDR3 consists of 16 residues. Full variable domain (rest looked up from reference TRBV28 and TRBJ2-2): DVKVTQSSRYLVKRTGEKVFLECVQDMDHENMFWYRQDPGLGLRLIYFSYDVKMKEKGDIPEGYSVSREKKERFSLILESASTNQTSMYLCASSFRTGRSAGELFFGEGSRLTVL.

This clonotype was seen a few times. A much bigger clone sits one base away, suggesting this may be a read error. V gene TRBV6-2 or TRBV6-3 combines with J gene TRBJ1-1, with 7 bases fitting TRBD1. The CDR3 contains 16 residues. The V gene's germline CDR1 is MNHEY and CDR2 SVGEGT. J gave up 4 bases and V 6 bases, and 14 bases lay outside the gene matches. This chain's CDR3 is CASRAKGQFISTEAFF. As DNA, the CDR3 is TGTGCCAGCAGAGCCAAGGGACAGTTTATCAGCACTGAAGCTTTCTTT.

This clonotype was counted a few times. The chain couples TRBV5-6 to TRBJ1-3; unclear D gene. Germline V gene data show CDR1 as SGHDT and CDR2 as YYEEEE. The CDR3 runs 14 residues. Between the trimmed V and J ends, which lost 2 bases and 4 bases, there was a span of 10 bases. In DNA, the CDR3 is TGTGCCAGCAGCTTTGGGTCGGAAGGAAACACCATATATTTT. This codes for CASSFGSEGNTIYF.

This clonotype showed up many times. The rearrangement joins TRBV7-8 to TRBJ2-7; TRBD2 matches at 16 bases. Losses at the gene ends were 3 bases for V and 4 bases for J; bases not matched to a gene: 9. CDR3 size: 18 residues. Germline-derived CDR1 and CDR2 are SGHVS and FQNEAQ. The CDR3 DNA reads as TGTGCCAGCAGCTTCGGGACTAGCGGGAGGGTCGGGATTTACGAGCAGTACTTC. Protein sequence: CASSFGTSGRVGIYEQYF.

This clonotype was detected many times. The rearrangement uses TRBV12-3 or TRBV12-4 and TRBJ2-1; D might be TRBD2 (6 bases). Trimming took 5 bases from V and 7 from J, leaving 18 bases between them. This CDR3 is 15 amino acids long. The CDR3 sequence is CASSPPLAVWNEQFF. CDR3 DNA: TGTGCCAGCAGTCCGCCATTAGCGGTTTGGAATGAGCAGTTCTTC.

The sample holds many counts of this clonotype. The J gene is TRBJ1-1, the V gene TRBV28; TRBD1 is a possible D gene (6 bases). The V gene lost 5 bases and the J gene lost 2 bases, with 15 bases spanning the gap. The CDR3 runs 15 residues. Germline CDR1 is MDHEN and CDR2 is SYDVKM. The DNA of the CDR3 is TGTGCCAGCAGTCAGGCAGGGGCTATTAACACTGAAGCTTTCTTT. As protein: CASSQAGAINTEAFF. The entire variable domain, with the rest obtained from reference TRBV28 and TRBJ1-1, is as follows: DVKVTQSSRYLVKRTGEKVFLECVQDMDHENMFWYRQDPGLGLRLIYFSYDVKMKEKGDIPEGYSVSREKKERFSLILESASTNQTSMYLCASSQAGAINTEAFFGQGTRLTVV.

As for this clonotype: A much bigger clone sits one base away, suggesting this may be a read error. The chain employs TRBV30 and TRBJ1-2, with D uncertain. The germline V gene has CDR1 GTSNPN and CDR2 SVGIG (reference sequence). The CDR3 contains 13 residues. Between the trimmed V and J ends, which lost 8 bases and 2 bases, there was a span of 15 bases. In DNA form, the CDR3 reads TGTGCCCAGGAGGAGGGTGCCAACTATGGCTACACCTTC. Its translation is CAQEEGANYGYTF.

A note on this clonotype: This clone may be a read error of a much larger clone one base away. The V gene is TRBV30, the J gene TRBJ2-5; 7 bases match TRBD1. CDR3 length equals 16 residues. Trimming cost V 2 bases and J 1 base; bases outside gene matches: 10. Germline assignment: CDR1 GTSNPN and CDR2 SVGIG (reference sequence). CDR3 nucleotide sequence: TGTGCCTGGAGTTTCCCGGGACAGCATACCCAAGAGACCCAGTACTTC. It is translated as CAWSFPGQHTQETQYF.

The gene calls are TRBV3-1 and TRBJ2-4; tentative D call: TRBD2 (6 bases). CDR3 length equals 15 residues. The germline V and J ends were trimmed by 6 bases and 6 bases, with 18 bases remaining between them. Germline V lookup: CDR1 LGHDT, CDR2 YNNKEL (reference sequence). The CDR3 loop is CASSTGTGGRNIQYF. The CDR3 coding sequence is TGTGCCAGCAGTACCGGAACCGGAGGGAGAAACATTCAGTACTTC. Looking up the rest from reference TRBV3-1 and TRBJ2-4 gives the full variable domain: DTAVSQTPKYLVTQMGNDKSIKCEQNLGHDTMYWYKQDSKKFLKIMFSYNNKELIINETVPNRFSPKSPDKAHLNLHINSLELGDSAVYFCASSTGTGGRNIQYFGAGTRLSVL.

V usage is TRBV29-1 and J usage is TRBJ2-1; the D is unclear. The CDR3 spans 10 residues. Germline V gene lookup returns CDR1 SQVTM and CDR2 ANQGSEA. V shed 2 bases and J shed 9 bases, with 5 bases lying between them. The CDR3 bases are TGCAGCGTTGAAAGAGGTGAGCAGTTCTTC. Translated: CSVERGEQFF.

The rearrangement joins TRBV29-1 to TRBJ1-1; 8 bases map to TRBD1. The V gene's germline CDR1 is SQVTM and CDR2 ANQGSEA. The CDR3 runs to 14 residues. Trimming took 7 bases from V and 1 from J; bases not matched to a gene: 8. The CDR3 spells CSGRGRVGNTEAFF. The CDR3 DNA is TGCAGCGGCAGGGGGCGCGTCGGGAACACTGAAGCTTTCTTT.

V gene TRBV4-2 combines with J gene TRBJ2-7, with D possibly matching TRBD1 (5 bases). The CDR3 spans 14 residues. Trimming removed 6 bases at V and 4 bases at J, with 16 bases between. Germline loops: CDR1 LGHNA, CDR2 YNFKEQ. The CDR3 region is CASRQTGSPYEQYF. The CDR3 DNA is TGTGCCAGCAGGCAAACAGGTTCCCCGTACGAGCAGTACTTC.

This clonotype has a count of ten or more. This chain links TRBV30 with TRBJ2-7; TRBD1 agrees at 7 bases. Trimming cost V 0 bases and J 6 bases; bases outside gene matches: 8. This CDR3 contains 14 residues. Germline V gives CDR1 GTSNPN, CDR2 SVGIG (reference sequence). The CDR3 DNA reads as TGTGCCTGGAGTGTACTGCCAGGGGGTAGCGAGCAGTACTTC. This sequence encodes CAWSVLPGGSEQYF.

This clonotype was detected a few times. V gene TRBV5-1 combines with J gene TRBJ1-2; D unresolved. CDR3 length: 15 amino acids. The V gene's germline CDR1 is SGHRS and CDR2 YFSETQ. V was pared by 0 bases and J by 4 bases, with 13 bases between. The CDR3 bases are TGCGCCAGCAGCTTGGTACCGGCAGGAATCTATGGCTACACCTTC. Protein sequence: CASSLVPAGIYGYTF. Filled out from reference TRBV5-1 and TRBJ1-2, the complete variable domain reads KAGVTQTPRYLIKTRGQQVTLSCSPISGHRSVSWYQQTPGQGLQFLFEYFSETQRNKGNFPGRFSGRQFSNSRSEMNVSTLELGDSALYLCASSLVPAGIYGYTFGSGTRLTVV.

This clonotype came up many times. In nucleotides, the CDR3 is TGTGCCACCAGTGACCCTAAGATGGGACAGGAGACGACAGATACGCAGTATTTT. Translated, it gives CATSDPKMGQETTDTQYF. The rearrangement joins TRBV24-1 to TRBJ2-3; the match to TRBD1 covers 8 bases. With 4 bases clipped from V and 3 bases from J, the junction kept 14 bases outside the gene matches. Per germline, CDR1 KGHDR and CDR2 SFDVKD. CDR3 size: 18 residues.

In nucleotides, the CDR3 is TGCGCCAGCAGCTTGGTCGCAGCGGGAGGGCCAAATGAGCAGTTCTTC. It is translated as CASSLVAAGGPNEQFF. This rearrangement joins TRBV5-1 to TRBJ2-1, with 10 bases that match TRBD2. The germline gives CDR1 SGHRS, CDR2 YFSETQ. The CDR3 sequence is 16 residues long. V was clipped by 0 bases and J by 7 bases; unmatched bases: 7.